Shown below are 2 T cell receptor beta chains from a single sample sequenced in a study of CD8 T cells in ankylosing spondylitis. TCRdb re-derived calls from the 5' RACE reads in MiXCR, one entry per CDR3 protein. The sample comprises 50,000 to 70,000 distinct CDR3 sequences, more than 5.5% of which are singletons, and approximately 4.5% rests with the top ten. Sample: synovial fluid, either unsorted or a sorted T cell fraction (not recorded which). The receptors were gathered from a male donor with ankylosing spondylitis.

This clonotype was counted a few times. The chain is built from TRBV14 and TRBJ2-1; TRBD2 agrees at 8 bases. Germline CDR1 and CDR2: SGHDN and FVKESK. This CDR3 is built from 16 residues. Trimming at V came to 3 bases and at J to 5 bases, leaving 9 bases not matched to a gene. CDR3 loop: CASSHSGTRDDNEQFF. In DNA form, the CDR3 reads TGTGCCAGCAGCCACTCCGGGACTAGGGACGACAATGAGCAGTTCTTC.

This clonotype was recorded a few times. The V and J genes are TRBV3-1 and TRBJ1-5, with a tentative D call TRBD1 (5 bases). Germline V gene sequence: CDR1 LGHDT, CDR2 YNNKEL (reference sequence). The CDR3 spans 17 residues. With 1 base removed from V and 7 bases from J, the gap between germline ends came to 20 bases. CDR3 DNA: TGTGCCAGCAGCCAAGTCTCGGGCCGCCAGGGAGGCCAGCCCCAGCATTTT. Its translation: CASSQVSGRQGGQPQHF.